This TCR beta chain was documented in a study of beta chain features in type 1 diabetes. Findings and caveats of the study: Relative to healthy donors, patients appeared to have naive, central memory and Treg TCRB repertoires that were more similar. VDJ junctions in type 1 diabetes patients carried more deletions and fewer insertions.

Germline values: CDR1 LNHNV, CDR2 YYDKDF (reference sequence). This CDR3 is 14 amino acids long. V lost 0 bases to trimming and J lost 5 bases, with 10 bases between them. This clone was picked up a small number of times. No antigen is known for it. The entirety of the isolated RNA underwent reverse transcription, so expressed TCRB transcripts were sequenced. The repertoire was sequenced with immunoSEQ multiplex PCR; TCRdb's copy has only in-frame clones and lacks some. The sample lists more than 140,000 clones, approximately 9.8% occurring once. Per donor, one heparinised blood draw averaged about 116 mL. Purity exceeding 95% was reached by all sorted populations.

Specimen: central memory CD4+ T cells from blood. This sequence was found in a woman aged 40 to 55 in good health. The chain combines TRBV15 with TRBJ2-5; tentatively, D is TRBD1 (5 bases). The CDR3 loop reads CATSRDQGAETQYF. CDR3 DNA sequence: TGTGCCACCAGCAGAGATCAAGGGGCCGAGACCCAGTACTTC.